These T cell receptor beta chains were read from a single sample in a study of CD8 T cells in ankylosing spondylitis. TCRdb fed the 5' RACE reads into MiXCR, producing one record per CDR3 protein. The sample holds around 540,000 distinct CDR3 sequences; roughly 13% are singletons and the top ten take 6.8%. What was sequenced was blood, either unsorted or a sorted T cell fraction (not recorded which). These receptors originate from a male donor with ankylosing spondylitis. The conserved cysteine and the conserved F or W are not part of the CDR3 here. The D gene is left open where the match is weak.

D	V	J	CDR3
NA	TRBV20-1	TRBJ2-1	SANSRAQGRGSYNEQF
NA	TRBV5-6	TRBJ1-1	ASSPLGGSFTEAF
TRBD1	TRBV5-1	TRBJ2-5	ASSSGQGGGETQY
TRBD1	TRBV12-3/TRBV12-4	TRBJ1-4	ASSFDRGRNEKLF
NA	TRBV5-1	TRBJ2-1	ASSLARTTNNEQF
NA	TRBV20-1	TRBJ1-2	SASQGLRGYGYT
NA	TRBV3-1	TRBJ2-5	ASSQGWSGGGEATQY
TRBD1	TRBV5-1	TRBJ1-4	ASSMSQGATEKLF
NA	TRBV12-3/TRBV12-4	TRBJ2-1	ASSGDAAYNEQF
NA	TRBV9	TRBJ2-1	ASSAEGGGPNEQF
NA	TRBV20-1	TRBJ1-6	SARGGVDSPLH
NA	TRBV27	TRBJ2-3	ASSFLSTDTQY
NA	TRBV11-2	TRBJ2-3	ASSVGIPLTDTQY
NA	TRBV9	TRBJ2-7	ASSDPGGQY
TRBD1	TRBV19	TRBJ1-5	ASSFLTGGNQPQH
TRBD2	TRBV7-2	TRBJ2-5	ASRPGEGPLSQY
NA	TRBV28	TRBJ2-3	ASSSRGWGQY
NA	TRBV5-1	TRBJ2-7	ASSLESREQY
NA	TRBV29-1	TRBJ2-4	SVEEGANIQY
NA	TRBV14	TRBJ2-7	ASSQDRRVTWYEQY
TRBD1	TRBV7-2	TRBJ1-6	ASSPRGGDNSPLH
TRBD1	TRBV5-1	TRBJ2-7	ASSQSRDRTFYEQY
TRBD2	TRBV11-2	TRBJ2-1	ASSLVASGRAFRYNEQF
TRBD2	TRBV7-2	TRBJ2-2	ASSPGTSGTTGELF
TRBD2	TRBV7-9	TRBJ2-1	ASSLESGRFNEQF
NA	TRBV10-3	TRBJ2-2	ATGSGTGELF
TRBD2	TRBV19	TRBJ2-1	ASGRAKWEDNEQF
NA	TRBV20-1	TRBJ2-7	SAREGTISYEQY
NA	TRBV27	TRBJ2-4	ASSLLQGKNIQY
TRBD2	TRBV4-2	TRBJ2-1	ASSQRTSGDEQF
TRBD2	TRBV11-1	TRBJ2-1	ASSLAWGRGSSYNEQF
TRBD2	TRBV20-1	TRBJ2-7	SGSSGAKYEQY
NA	TRBV15	TRBJ2-5	ATSNTPEQKETQY
NA	TRBV10-3	TRBJ1-2	AISESLDYYYGYT
TRBD2	TRBV10-3	TRBJ2-7	ATRDGLVSEQY
TRBD1	TRBV3-1	TRBJ2-2	ASRMVGTGGNTGELF
NA	TRBV9	TRBJ2-3	ASSTGLSSDTQY
TRBD1	TRBV6-1	TRBJ2-1	ASSEAGQGLYNEQF
NA	TRBV19	TRBJ2-1	ASSTVYRDEQF
NA	TRBV5-6	TRBJ1-3	ASSLGRSSGNTIY
NA	TRBV7-9	TRBJ1-2	ASSPRATINYGYT
TRBD2	TRBV5-1	TRBJ2-3	ASSSAGGSFSRPDTQY
NA	TRBV3-1	TRBJ2-5	ASSQDQGETQY
NA	TRBV7-2	TRBJ1-6	ASSPRSSYNSPLH
NA	TRBV10-1	TRBJ2-2	ASSEAGSRPGELF
NA	TRBV14	TRBJ2-1	ASSSPGSGSYNEQF
NA	TRBV24-1	TRBJ1-5	ATSDTRAVNQPQH
NA	TRBV6-1	TRBJ1-2	ASTPDVAGRYGYT
NA	TRBV27	TRBJ2-1	ASRPAGMGSYNEQF
NA	TRBV7-9	TRBJ1-1	AGENTEAF
TRBD2	TRBV7-9	TRBJ2-3	ASRRLLAGMADTQY
NA	TRBV11-3	TRBJ1-1	ASSSETPNTEAF
NA	TRBV4-2	TRBJ1-4	ASSLYPEEGLNEKLF
TRBD2	TRBV20-1	TRBJ2-1	SAEKSGILYNEQF